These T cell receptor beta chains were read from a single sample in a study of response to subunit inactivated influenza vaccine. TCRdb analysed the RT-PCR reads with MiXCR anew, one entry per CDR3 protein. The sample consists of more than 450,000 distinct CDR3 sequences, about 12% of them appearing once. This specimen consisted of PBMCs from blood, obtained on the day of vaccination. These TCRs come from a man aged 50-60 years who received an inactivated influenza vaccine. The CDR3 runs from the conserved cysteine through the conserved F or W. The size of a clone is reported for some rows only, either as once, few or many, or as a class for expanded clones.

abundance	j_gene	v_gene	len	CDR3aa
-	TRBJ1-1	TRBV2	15	CASRDRGPTGTEAFF
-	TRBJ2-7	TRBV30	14	CAWSATGYFDEQYF
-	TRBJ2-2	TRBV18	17	CASSPRSSGANTGELFF
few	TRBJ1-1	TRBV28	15	CASEPWGVMNTEAFF
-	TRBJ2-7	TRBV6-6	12	CASSPGRNEQYF
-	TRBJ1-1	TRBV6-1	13	CASSTGTKAEAFF
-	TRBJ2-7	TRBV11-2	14	CASSDRDRGYEQYF
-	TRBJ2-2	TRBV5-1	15	CASSLRLVNTGELFF
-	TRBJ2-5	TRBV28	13	CASRRPGGETQYF
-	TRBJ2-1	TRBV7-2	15	CASSLQAGVYNEQFF
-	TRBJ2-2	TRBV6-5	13	CASSYSATGELFF
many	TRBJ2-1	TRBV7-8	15	CASSTHRSPYNEQFF
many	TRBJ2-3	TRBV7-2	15	CASSPRGLSADTQYF
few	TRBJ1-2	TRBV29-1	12	CSVPDRNYGYTF
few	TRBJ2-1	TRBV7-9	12	CASNPQTNEQFF
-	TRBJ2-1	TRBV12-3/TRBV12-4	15	CASSSTSDKALEQFF
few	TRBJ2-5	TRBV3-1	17	CASSQDWTSSVQETQYF